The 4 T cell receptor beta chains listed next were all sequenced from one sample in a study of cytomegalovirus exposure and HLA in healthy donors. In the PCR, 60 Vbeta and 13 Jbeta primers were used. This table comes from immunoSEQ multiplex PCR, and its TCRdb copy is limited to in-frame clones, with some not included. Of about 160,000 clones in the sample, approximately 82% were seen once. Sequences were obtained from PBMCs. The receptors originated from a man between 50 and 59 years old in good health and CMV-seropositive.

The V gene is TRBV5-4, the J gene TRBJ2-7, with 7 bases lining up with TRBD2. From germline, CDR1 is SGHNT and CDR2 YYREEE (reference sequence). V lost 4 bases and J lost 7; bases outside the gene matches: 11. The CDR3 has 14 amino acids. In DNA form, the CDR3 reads TGTGCCAGCAGCCTGTTGTGGGAGGGAGGAGAGCAGTACTTC. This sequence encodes CASSLLWEGGEQYF. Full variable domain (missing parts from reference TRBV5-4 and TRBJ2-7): ETGVTQSPTHLIKTRGQQVTLRCSSQSGHNTVSWYQQALGQGPQFIFQYYREEENGRGNFPPRFSGLQFPNYSSELNVNALELDDSALYLCASSLLWEGGEQYFGPGTRLTVT.

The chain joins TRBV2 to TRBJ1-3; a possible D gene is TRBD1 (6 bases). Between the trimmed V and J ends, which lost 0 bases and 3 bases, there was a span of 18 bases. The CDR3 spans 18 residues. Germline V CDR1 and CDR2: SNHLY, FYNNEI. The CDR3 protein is CASSEARWGGVGGNTIYF. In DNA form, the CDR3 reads TGTGCCAGCAGTGAAGCTAGGTGGGGGGGCGTAGGTGGAAACACCATATATTTT.

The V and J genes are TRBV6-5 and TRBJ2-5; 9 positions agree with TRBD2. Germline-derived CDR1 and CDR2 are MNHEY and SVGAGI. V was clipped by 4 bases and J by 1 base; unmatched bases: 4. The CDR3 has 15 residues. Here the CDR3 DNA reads TGTGCCAGCAGTTCAAGCGGGGGGACCCAAGAGACCCAGTACTTC. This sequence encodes CASSSSGGTQETQYF.

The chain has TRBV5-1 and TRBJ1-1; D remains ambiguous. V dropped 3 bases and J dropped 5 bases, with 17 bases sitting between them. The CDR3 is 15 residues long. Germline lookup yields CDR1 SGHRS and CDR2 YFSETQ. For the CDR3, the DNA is TGCGCCAGCAGCTCCTGGACGGCTGGAGGGACTGAAGCTTTCTTT. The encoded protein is CASSSWTAGGTEAFF.